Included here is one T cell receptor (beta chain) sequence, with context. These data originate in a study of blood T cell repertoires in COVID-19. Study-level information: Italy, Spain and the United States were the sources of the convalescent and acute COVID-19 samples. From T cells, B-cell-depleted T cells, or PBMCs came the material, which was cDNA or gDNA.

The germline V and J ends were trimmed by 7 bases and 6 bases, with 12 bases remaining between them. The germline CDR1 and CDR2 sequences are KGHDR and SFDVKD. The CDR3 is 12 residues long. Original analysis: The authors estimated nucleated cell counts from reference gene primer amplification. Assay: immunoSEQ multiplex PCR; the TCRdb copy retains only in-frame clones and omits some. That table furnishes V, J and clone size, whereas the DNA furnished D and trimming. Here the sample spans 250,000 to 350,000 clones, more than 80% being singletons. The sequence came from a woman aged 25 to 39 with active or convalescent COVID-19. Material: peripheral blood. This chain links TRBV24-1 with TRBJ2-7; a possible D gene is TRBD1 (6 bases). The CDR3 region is CATSKGEFEQYF. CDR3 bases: TGTGCCACCAGCAAGGGGGAGTTCGAGCAGTACTTC.